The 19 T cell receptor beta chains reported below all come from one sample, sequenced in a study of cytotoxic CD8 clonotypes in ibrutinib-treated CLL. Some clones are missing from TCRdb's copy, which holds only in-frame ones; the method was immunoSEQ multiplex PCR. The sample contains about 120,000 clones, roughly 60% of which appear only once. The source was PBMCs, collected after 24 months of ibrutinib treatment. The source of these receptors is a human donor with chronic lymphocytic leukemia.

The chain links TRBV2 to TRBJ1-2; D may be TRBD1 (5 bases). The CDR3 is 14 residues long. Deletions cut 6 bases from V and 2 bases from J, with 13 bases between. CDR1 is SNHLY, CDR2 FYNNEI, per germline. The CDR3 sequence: CASREMRDNYGYTF. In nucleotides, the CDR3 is TGTGCCAGCAGGGAAATGAGGGACAACTATGGCTACACCTTC. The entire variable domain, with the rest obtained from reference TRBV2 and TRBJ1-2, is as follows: EPEVTQTPSHQVTQMGQEVILRCVPISNHLYFYWYRQILGQKVEFLVSFYNNEISEKSEIFDDQFSVERPDGSNFTLKIRSTKLEDSAMYFCASREMRDNYGYTFGSGTRLTVV.

The CDR3 coding sequence is TGTGCTAGTGGTTTGGCACAGGGGGCTGGGGGCAATCAGCCCCAGCATTTT. It codes for CASGLAQGAGGNQPQHF. This rearrangement joins TRBV12-5 to TRBJ1-5; 9 positions agree with TRBD1. Germline V CDR1 and CDR2: LGHNT, FRNRAP. The trim removed 1 base at V and 2 bases at J, leaving 6 bases unmatched. The CDR3 has 17 amino acids.

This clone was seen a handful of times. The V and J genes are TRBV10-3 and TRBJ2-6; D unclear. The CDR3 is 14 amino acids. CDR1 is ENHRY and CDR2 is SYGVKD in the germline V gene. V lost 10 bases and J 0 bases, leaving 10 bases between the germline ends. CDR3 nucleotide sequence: TGTGCCAACAGCCCCCGCTCTGGGGCCAACGTCCTGACTTTC. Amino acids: CANSPRSGANVLTF.

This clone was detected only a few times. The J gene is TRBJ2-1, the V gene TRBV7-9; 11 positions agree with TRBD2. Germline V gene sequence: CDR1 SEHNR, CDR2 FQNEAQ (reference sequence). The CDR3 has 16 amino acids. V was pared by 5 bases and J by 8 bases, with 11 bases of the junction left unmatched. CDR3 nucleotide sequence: TGTGCCAGCAGCCTCCAACTAGCGGGGGTTACGGATGAGCAGTTCTTC. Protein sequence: CASSLQLAGVTDEQFF.

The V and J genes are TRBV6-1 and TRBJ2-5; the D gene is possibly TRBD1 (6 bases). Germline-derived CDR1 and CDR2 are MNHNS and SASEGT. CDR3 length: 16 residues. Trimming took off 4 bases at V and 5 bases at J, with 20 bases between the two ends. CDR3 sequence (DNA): TGTGCCAGCAGTGTTTTTTCTAGGGGGTCGGGGGAGACCCAGTACTTC. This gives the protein CASSVFSRGSGETQYF.

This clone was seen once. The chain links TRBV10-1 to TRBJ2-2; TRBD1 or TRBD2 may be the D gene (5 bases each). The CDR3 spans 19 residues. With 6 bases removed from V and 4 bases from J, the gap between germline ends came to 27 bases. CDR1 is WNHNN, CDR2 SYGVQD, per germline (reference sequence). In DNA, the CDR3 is TGCGCCAGCAGACTATCCGGGACGGAGACAACTCGAGGCACCGGGGAGCTGTTTTTT. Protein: CASRLSGTETTRGTGELFF.

The CDR3 loop is CASSPLPGGDTEAFF. As DNA, the CDR3 is TGTGCCAGCAGTCCGCTCCCAGGGGGTGACACTGAAGCTTTCTTT. This chain connects TRBV6-5 to TRBJ1-1; 7 nucleotides line up with TRBD1. V gave up 5 bases and J gave up 3 bases; unmatched junction bases: 9. The V gene's germline CDR1 is MNHEY and CDR2 SVGAGI. The length of the CDR3 is 15 residues.

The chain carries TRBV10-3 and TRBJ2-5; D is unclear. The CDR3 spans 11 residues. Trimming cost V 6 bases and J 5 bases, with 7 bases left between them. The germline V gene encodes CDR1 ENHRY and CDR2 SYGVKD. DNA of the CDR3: TGTGCCATCAGGGTAGGGGAGACCCAGTACTTC. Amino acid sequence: CAIRVGETQYF.

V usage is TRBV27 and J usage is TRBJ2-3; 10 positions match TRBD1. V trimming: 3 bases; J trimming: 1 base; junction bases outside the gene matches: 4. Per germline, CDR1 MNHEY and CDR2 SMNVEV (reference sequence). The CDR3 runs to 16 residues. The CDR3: CASSLFGQGGTDTQYF. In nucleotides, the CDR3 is TGTGCCAGCAGTTTGTTTGGACAGGGGGGCACAGATACGCAGTATTTT.

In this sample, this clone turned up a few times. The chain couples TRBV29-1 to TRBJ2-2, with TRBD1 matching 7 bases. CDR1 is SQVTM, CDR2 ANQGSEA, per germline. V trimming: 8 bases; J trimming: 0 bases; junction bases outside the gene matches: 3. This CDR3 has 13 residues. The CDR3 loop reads CSSGTANTGELFF. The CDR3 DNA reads TGCAGCTCCGGGACAGCGAACACCGGGGAGCTGTTTTTT.

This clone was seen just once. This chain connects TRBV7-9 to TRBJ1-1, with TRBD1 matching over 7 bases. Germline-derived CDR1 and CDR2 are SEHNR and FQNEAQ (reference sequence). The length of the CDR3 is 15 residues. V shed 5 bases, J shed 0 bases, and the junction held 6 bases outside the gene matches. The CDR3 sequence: CASSRQGNMNTEAFF. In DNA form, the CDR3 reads TGTGCCAGCAGCCGACAGGGTAATATGAACACTGAAGCTTTCTTT.

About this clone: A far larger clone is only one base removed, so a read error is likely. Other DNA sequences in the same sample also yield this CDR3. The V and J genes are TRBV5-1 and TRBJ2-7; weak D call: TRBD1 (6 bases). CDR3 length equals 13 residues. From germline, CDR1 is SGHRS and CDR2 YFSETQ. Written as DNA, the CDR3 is TGCGCCAGCAGCCTGGACAGTACCTACGAGCAGTACTTT. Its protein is CASSLDSTYEQYF.

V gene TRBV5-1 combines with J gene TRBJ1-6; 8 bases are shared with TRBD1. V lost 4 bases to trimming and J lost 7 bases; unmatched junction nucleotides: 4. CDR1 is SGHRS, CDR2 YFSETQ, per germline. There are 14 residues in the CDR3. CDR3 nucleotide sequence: TGCGCCAGCAGCATGCAGGGGGCCAATTCACCCCTCCACTTT. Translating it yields CASSMQGANSPLHF.

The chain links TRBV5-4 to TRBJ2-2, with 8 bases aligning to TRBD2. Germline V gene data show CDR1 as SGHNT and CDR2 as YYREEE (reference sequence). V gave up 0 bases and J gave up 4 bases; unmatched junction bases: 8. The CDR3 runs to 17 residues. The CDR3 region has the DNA TGTGCCAGCAGCTTGGTAGGCGGGGGGCCAGTCACCGGGGAGCTGTTTTTT. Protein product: CASSLVGGGPVTGELFF.

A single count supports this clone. The CDR3 reads CASSLSVGNTEAFF. CDR3 in DNA: TGTGCCAGCAGTTTGTCGGTTGGGAACACTGAAGCTTTCTTT. V and J are TRBV27 and TRBJ1-1; D not certain. There are 14 residues in the CDR3. V lost 3 bases and J lost 1, with 9 bases in between. Germline assignment: CDR1 MNHEY and CDR2 SMNVEV (reference sequence).

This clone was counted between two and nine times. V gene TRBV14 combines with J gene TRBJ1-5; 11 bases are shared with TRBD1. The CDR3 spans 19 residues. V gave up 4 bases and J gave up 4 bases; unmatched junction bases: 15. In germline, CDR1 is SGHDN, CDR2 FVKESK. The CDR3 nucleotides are TGTGCCAGCAGCCGGAGGACAGGGGGCAAGTTGGAACTAAATCAGCCCCAGCATTTT. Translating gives CASSRRTGGKLELNQPQHF.

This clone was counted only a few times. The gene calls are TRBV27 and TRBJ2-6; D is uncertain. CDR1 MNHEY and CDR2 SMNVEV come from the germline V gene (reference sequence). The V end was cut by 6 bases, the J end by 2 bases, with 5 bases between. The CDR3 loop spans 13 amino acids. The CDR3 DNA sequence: TGTGCCAGCAGGGTGGCTGGGGCCAACGTCCTGACTTTC. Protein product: CASRVAGANVLTF.

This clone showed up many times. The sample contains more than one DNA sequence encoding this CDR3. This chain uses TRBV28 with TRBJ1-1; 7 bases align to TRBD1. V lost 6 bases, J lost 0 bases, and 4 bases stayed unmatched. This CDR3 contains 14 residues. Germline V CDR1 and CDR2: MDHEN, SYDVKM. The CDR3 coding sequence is TGTGCCAGCAGATACAGGGGTTTGAACACTGAAGCTTTCTTT. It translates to CASRYRGLNTEAFF.

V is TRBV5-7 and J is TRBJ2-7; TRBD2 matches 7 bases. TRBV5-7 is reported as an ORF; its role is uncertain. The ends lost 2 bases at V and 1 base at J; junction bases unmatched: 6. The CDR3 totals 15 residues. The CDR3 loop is CASSFPGGISYEQYF. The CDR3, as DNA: TGTGCCAGCAGCTTCCCCGGGGGGATATCCTACGAGCAGTACTTC.